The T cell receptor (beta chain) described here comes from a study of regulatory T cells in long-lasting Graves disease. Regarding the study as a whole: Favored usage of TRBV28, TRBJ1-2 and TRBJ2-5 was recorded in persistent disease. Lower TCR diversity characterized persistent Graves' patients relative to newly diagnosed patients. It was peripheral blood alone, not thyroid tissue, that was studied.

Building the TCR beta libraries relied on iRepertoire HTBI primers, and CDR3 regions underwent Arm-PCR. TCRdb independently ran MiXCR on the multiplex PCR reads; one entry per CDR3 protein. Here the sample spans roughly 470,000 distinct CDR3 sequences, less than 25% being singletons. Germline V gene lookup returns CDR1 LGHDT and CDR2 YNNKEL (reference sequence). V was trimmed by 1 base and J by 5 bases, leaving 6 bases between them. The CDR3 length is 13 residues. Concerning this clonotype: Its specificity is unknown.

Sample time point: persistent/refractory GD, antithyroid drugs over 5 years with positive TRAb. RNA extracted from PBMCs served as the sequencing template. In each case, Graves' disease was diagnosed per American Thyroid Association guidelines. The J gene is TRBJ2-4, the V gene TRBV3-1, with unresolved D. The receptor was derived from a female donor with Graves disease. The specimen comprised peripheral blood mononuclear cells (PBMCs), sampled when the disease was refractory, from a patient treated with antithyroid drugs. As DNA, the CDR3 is TGTGCCAGCAGCCAAGTAGGAGAAAACATTCAGTACTTC. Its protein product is CASSQVGENIQYF.